Below are 21 T cell receptor beta chains sequenced from a single sample in a study of T-cell reconstitution after alpha-beta-depleted transplantation in children. TCRbeta library construction was performed incorporating unique molecular identifiers. TCRdb re-derived calls from the PCR reads in MiXCR, one entry per CDR3 protein. The sample holds approximately 650,000 distinct CDR3 sequences, around 14% seen once. The material was PBMCs, obtained before TCRalphabeta/CD19-depleted stem cell transplant. These receptors were collected from a girl between 2 and 10 years old with congenital amegakaryocytic thrombocytopenia, due to receive a stem cell transplant.

This clonotype was observed a few times. The chain has TRBV29-1 and TRBJ2-1, with 8 bases that match TRBD2. Losses at the gene ends were 7 bases for V and 4 bases for J; bases not matched to a gene: 0. Germline CDR1 is SQVTM and CDR2 is ANQGSEA. The CDR3 loop spans 11 amino acids. CDR3 nucleotide sequence: TGCAGCGGCGGGGGGTACAATGAGCAGTTCTTC. Translation: CSGGGYNEQFF.

This clonotype was seen at least ten times. The chain is built from TRBV20-1 and TRBJ2-1; D possibly corresponds to TRBD1 (5 bases). Germline V gives CDR1 DFQATT, CDR2 SNEGSKA (reference sequence). The V and J ends lost 4 bases and 5 bases respectively, with 15 bases between them. CDR3 length equals 14 residues. The CDR3 DNA reads as TGCAGTGCTATCGAGTCAGGGCTGGACAATGAGCAGTTCTTC. This gives the protein CSAIESGLDNEQFF.

In its sample, this clonotype was seen many times. In DNA form, the CDR3 reads TGTGCCATCAGTGAGTTCGGGGGCCAAGAGACCCAGTACTTC. It translates to CAISEFGGQETQYF. The chain couples TRBV10-3 to TRBJ2-5; D may be TRBD2 (6 bases). V lost 1 base and J lost 1, with 7 bases in between. This CDR3 spans 14 amino acids. The germline V gene has CDR1 ENHRY and CDR2 SYGVKD.

J is TRBJ2-6 and V is TRBV10-3; D is tentatively TRBD1 or TRBD2 (7 bases each). The germline V gene encodes CDR1 ENHRY and CDR2 SYGVKD. The CDR3 length is 16 residues. Trimming cost V 6 bases and J 1 base, with 13 bases left between them. The CDR3 sequence is CAIRPRGGSGANVLTF. CDR3 bases: TGTGCCATCAGGCCCAGGGGGGGATCTGGGGCCAACGTCCTGACTTTC.

A note on this clonotype: One base away lies a much larger clone, so this may be a sequencing read error. This CDR3 is missing its conserved last phenylalanine or tryptophan, likely due to a read error. The V call is TRBV6-5, the J call TRBJ2-2; D tentatively reads TRBD1 or TRBD2 (6 bases each). Per the germline V gene, CDR1 is MNHEY and CDR2 is SVGAGI. V lost 2 bases and J lost 6, with 16 bases in between. This CDR3 has 16 residues. CDR3 sequence: CASSYAPGAGAGELFL. The CDR3 nucleotides are TGTGCCAGCAGTTACGCACCGGGGGCAGGGGCCGGGGAGCTGTTTCTT.

This clonotype was seen at least ten times. The chain links TRBV7-9 to TRBJ1-1; D possibly corresponds to TRBD1 (6 bases). V lost 5 bases and J 6 bases, leaving 19 bases between the germline ends. The CDR3 consists of 15 residues. CDR1 is SEHNR, CDR2 FQNEAQ, per germline (reference sequence). The CDR3 sequence is CASSGYREEVPEAFF. The DNA of the CDR3 is TGTGCCAGCAGCGGGTACAGGGAAGAAGTCCCTGAAGCTTTCTTT. The full variable domain, in which reference TRBV7-9 and TRBJ1-1 provide the parts outside the CDR3, is DTGVSQNPRHKITKRGQNVTFRCDPISEHNRLYWYRQTLGQGPEFLTYFQNEAQLEKSRLLSDRFSAERPKGSFSTLEIQRTEQGDSAMYLCASSGYREEVPEAFFGQGTRLTVV.

This clonotype was picked up many times. The rearrangement uses TRBV20-1 and TRBJ1-1; no firm D call. Germline lookup yields CDR1 DFQATT and CDR2 SNEGSKA (reference sequence). V was clipped by 1 base and J by 3 bases, with 9 bases between them. The CDR3 sequence is 13 residues long. The CDR3 DNA reads TGCAGTGCTAGAGGCGGTGTGGACACTGAAGCTTTCTTT. As protein: CSARGGVDTEAFF.

This clonotype was observed many times. The chain is built from TRBV5-1 and TRBJ1-3; D gene uncertain. V was trimmed by 0 bases and J by 3 bases, leaving 13 bases between them. The CDR3 covers 16 residues. Germline loops: CDR1 SGHRS, CDR2 YFSETQ. The CDR3 nucleotides read TGCGCCAGCAGCTTGGCGACGTTCCGAGGTGGAAACACCATATATTTT. This encodes CASSLATFRGGNTIYF.

The chain links TRBV10-3 to TRBJ2-1; 11 positions agree with TRBD2. J lost 4 bases, V lost 8 bases, and 13 bases had no gene match. From germline, CDR1 is ENHRY and CDR2 SYGVKD. This CDR3 comprises 17 residues. The CDR3 sequence: CAIGIAGGPVSYNEQFF. The DNA for the CDR3 is TGTGCCATCGGAATAGCGGGAGGGCCGGTGTCGTACAATGAGCAGTTCTTC.

This clonotype was seen ten or more times. In DNA, the CDR3 is TGCGCCAGCGGGCTAGCGGGCTTCAATGAGCAGTTCTTC. Protein: CASGLAGFNEQFF. J is TRBJ2-1 and V is TRBV10-2; 8 bases are a match to TRBD2. In germline, CDR1 is WSHSY, CDR2 SAAADI. CDR3 size: 13 residues. J was trimmed by 6 bases and V by 8 bases; bases with no gene match: 6.

This clonotype was seen at least ten times. The chain combines TRBV2 with TRBJ2-2; D is uncertain. CDR3 length equals 12 residues. Germline CDR1 reads SNHLY; CDR2 reads FYNNEI. The V gene lost 6 bases and the J gene lost 5 bases, with 7 bases spanning the gap. This chain's CDR3 is CASRNLTGELFF. The CDR3 DNA reads TGTGCCAGCAGGAATTTGACCGGGGAGCTGTTTTTT. Supplemented by reference TRBV2 and TRBJ2-2, the full variable domain reads EPEVTQTPSHQVTQMGQEVILRCVPISNHLYFYWYRQILGQKVEFLVSFYNNEISEKSEIFDDQFSVERPDGSNFTLKIRSTKLEDSAMYFCASRNLTGELFFGEGSRLTVL.

The V call is TRBV20-1, the J call TRBJ2-5; weak D call: TRBD2 (6 bases). Germline lookup yields CDR1 DFQATT and CDR2 SNEGSKA (reference sequence). V shed 0 bases and J shed 5 bases, with 13 bases lying between them. The CDR3 sequence is 14 residues long. CDR3 sequence reads: CSARDGAGSETQYF. The DNA for the CDR3 is TGCAGTGCTAGAGATGGGGCGGGGTCGGAGACCCAGTACTTC.

The gene calls are TRBV12-3 or TRBV12-4 and TRBJ2-2, with TRBD1 matching 11 bases. Germline trimming cut 6 bases from V and 2 bases from J; bases unmatched to any gene: 8. CDR3 length: 17 residues. CDR3 region: CASSPGTGGVNTGELFF. CDR3 nucleotides: TGTGCCAGCAGCCCTGGGACAGGGGGTGTTAACACCGGGGAGCTGTTTTTT.

There are many counts of this clonotype. The chain employs TRBV20-1 and TRBJ2-1; D is uncertain. The CDR3 is 15 residues long. V was cut by 0 bases and J by 6 bases, with 15 bases left in between. Germline CDR1 is DFQATT and CDR2 is SNEGSKA (reference sequence). The CDR3: CSARDNEFALNEQFF. The DNA of the CDR3 is TGCAGTGCTAGAGATAACGAGTTTGCCCTCAATGAGCAGTTCTTC.

This clonotype has only a few counts. V is TRBV28 and J is TRBJ2-2, with 9 bases aligning to TRBD1. The CDR3 covers 15 residues. CDR1 and CDR2 (germline): MDHEN, SYDVKM. J gave up 0 bases and V 10 bases, and 6 bases lay outside the gene matches. The CDR3 loop reads CATNTGGANTGELFF. For the CDR3, the DNA is TGTGCCACCAACACAGGGGGCGCGAACACCGGGGAGCTGTTTTTT.

The rearrangement uses TRBV20-1 and TRBJ2-7; D gene ambiguous. The CDR3 loop spans 11 amino acids. Trimming stripped 3 bases from V and 3 bases from J, with 6 bases between. Per the germline V gene, CDR1 is DFQATT and CDR2 is SNEGSKA (reference sequence). CDR3 sequence: CSASSDYEQYF. CDR3 nucleotides: TGCAGTGCTAGTTCCGACTACGAGCAGTACTTC.

This clonotype was counted a few times. The chain carries TRBV15 and TRBJ2-1, with 14 bases fitting TRBD2. CDR3 length equals 17 residues. Trimming cost V 2 bases and J 3 bases; bases outside gene matches: 3. Germline CDR1 and CDR2: LNHNV and YYDKDF (reference sequence). The CDR3: CATSRRTSGRFYNEQFF. In DNA, the CDR3 is TGTGCCACCAGCAGAAGGACTAGCGGGAGGTTCTACAATGAGCAGTTCTTC.

In its sample, this clonotype was seen many times. The chain links TRBV7-6 to TRBJ2-1; TRBD2 matches 11 bases. The CDR3 runs to 16 residues. V lost 3 bases, J lost 10 bases, and 11 bases stayed unmatched. Germline V gene data show CDR1 as SGHVS and CDR2 as FNYEAQ. As DNA, the CDR3 is TGTGCCAGCAGCTTCCCTAGCGGGAGGTTGGGGTACGAGCAGTTCTTC. It specifies CASSFPSGRLGYEQFF.

This clonotype occurred many times. The genes are TRBV29-1 and TRBJ2-1, with D perhaps assigned TRBD1 or TRBD2 (6 bases each). This CDR3 has 15 residues. Trimming pared 5 bases from V and 1 base from J, leaving 15 bases between. The germline CDR1 and CDR2 sequences are SQVTM and ANQGSEA. The CDR3 nucleotides read TGCAGCGTTAGGGGGGTGACTAGTTCCTACAATGAGCAGTTCTTC. Protein: CSVRGVTSSYNEQFF.

This clonotype was seen a handful of times. V and J are TRBV7-6 and TRBJ2-2; D call uncertain. The CDR3 totals 17 residues. With 4 bases removed from V and 0 bases from J, the gap between germline ends came to 15 bases. Germline lookup yields CDR1 SGHVS and CDR2 FNYEAQ. The CDR3 region has the DNA TGTGCCAGCAGCTCCCCTTCGGCGGTCGCGAACACCGGGGAGCTGTTTTTT. Protein product: CASSSPSAVANTGELFF.

This clonotype was picked up a small number of times. The chain has TRBV5-1 and TRBJ2-5; 7 bases are shared with TRBD2. CDR1 and CDR2 (germline): SGHRS, YFSETQ. CDR3 size: 13 residues. The J segment lost 4 bases and the V segment lost 5 bases, leaving 5 bases of the junction unmatched. CDR3 nucleotides: TGCGCCAGCAGTGCGGGAGTGTTAGAGACCCAGTACTTC. This gives the protein CASSAGVLETQYF.